A single sample gave rise to the 8 T cell receptor beta chains below, sequenced in a study of OX40 agonist ivuxolimab in advanced cancers. The data were produced by immunoSEQ multiplex PCR, yet TCRdb's version contains in-frame clones alone and is incomplete. Of 40,000 to 45,000 clones listed, over 80% are singletons. Specimen: CD4+ or CD8+ T cells sorted from blood, collected in a trial of the OX40 agonist ivuxolimab. These receptors were collected from an adult with an advanced solid tumor such as melanoma, head and neck, liver or kidney cancer.

This clone was observed a single time. The rearrangement links TRBV5-4 to TRBJ1-5; D gene unclear. Germline assignment: CDR1 SGHNT and CDR2 YYREEE (reference sequence). The V end was cut by 2 bases, the J end by 7 bases, with 10 bases between. This CDR3 has 13 residues. This CDR3 is CASSFGVGQPQHF. The CDR3 nucleotides read TGTGCCAGCAGCTTCGGGGTCGGGCAGCCCCAGCATTTT.

The chain joins TRBV6-6 to TRBJ2-7; the match to TRBD2 covers 8 bases. V was pared by 5 bases and J by 2 bases, with 8 bases of the junction left unmatched. From germline, CDR1 is MNHNY and CDR2 SVGAGI (reference sequence). This CDR3 has 15 amino acids. The DNA of the CDR3 is TGTGCCAGCAGTCCCCAGCGGGAGATCCCCTACGAGCAGTACTTC. It yields the protein CASSPQREIPYEQYF.

The chain links TRBV29-1 to TRBJ2-2; no clear D. The germline V and J ends were trimmed by 7 bases and 4 bases, with 10 bases remaining between them. Looked up from germline, CDR1 is SQVTM and CDR2 is ANQGSEA. This CDR3 has 12 amino acids. The CDR3 region has the DNA TGCAGCGCCCTTCTTGGCACCGGGGAGCTGTTTTTT. Encoded protein: CSALLGTGELFF.

The chain has TRBV30 and TRBJ2-7, with D uncertain. V was trimmed by 4 bases and J by 2 bases, leaving 9 bases between them. In germline, CDR1 is GTSNPN, CDR2 SVGIG (reference sequence). The CDR3 totals 12 residues. CDR3 sequence (DNA): TGTGCCTGGATAGTAGGGCCCTACGAGCAGTACTTC. Translation gives CAWIVGPYEQYF.

The rearrangement joins TRBV5-4 to TRBJ2-7; D is possibly TRBD1 or TRBD2 (5 bases each). The CDR3 is 16 residues long. The ends were cut back, 4 bases at V and 5 bases at J, with 22 bases in the middle. CDR1 SGHNT and CDR2 YYREEE come from the germline V gene (reference sequence). CDR3: CASSRSGTRAGDEQYF. In nucleotides, the CDR3 is TGTGCCAGCAGCCGCTCTGGGACCCGGGCCGGAGACGAGCAGTACTTC. Full variable domain (missing parts from reference TRBV5-4 and TRBJ2-7): ETGVTQSPTHLIKTRGQQVTLRCSSQSGHNTVSWYQQALGQGPQFIFQYYREEENGRGNFPPRFSGLQFPNYSSELNVNALELDDSALYLCASSRSGTRAGDEQYFGPGTRLTVT.

The chain uses TRBV5-1 and TRBJ2-3; possible D gene TRBD2, 5 bases. The CDR3 consists of 15 residues. Per germline, CDR1 SGHRS and CDR2 YFSETQ. The V and J ends lost 1 base and 0 bases respectively, with 9 bases between them. CDR3 sequence reads: CASSLFGVSTDTQYF. The DNA for the CDR3 is TGCGCCAGCAGCTTGTTCGGGGTTAGCACAGATACGCAGTATTTT.

The chain combines TRBV13 with TRBJ2-5; D unclear. In germline, CDR1 is PRHDT, CDR2 FYEKMQ (reference sequence). V was shortened by 5 bases and J by 4 bases, with 11 bases between the two germline ends. The CDR3 is made up of 13 amino acids. This CDR3 reads CASSPDGRETQYF. The CDR3 region has the DNA TGTGCCAGCAGCCCGGACGGACGAGAGACCCAGTACTTC.

The chain employs TRBV5-5 and TRBJ2-2, with a possible D match to TRBD1 (6 bases). Per germline, CDR1 SGHKS and CDR2 YYEKEE (reference sequence). This CDR3 region has 15 residues. V dropped 6 bases and J dropped 8 bases, with 20 bases sitting between them. In DNA, the CDR3 is TGTGCCAGCACCCTAAGCGGTCCCCAGGGGGGGGAGCTGTTTTTT. It is translated as CASTLSGPQGGELFF.